Following are 12 T cell receptor beta chains from one sample sequenced in a study of T cells in women clearing cervical HPV infection. The assay was immunoSEQ multiplex PCR, and TCRdb's table has in-frame clones only and misses some. In total, the table holds tens of thousands of clones. The sequenced sample was blood buffy coat. Receptors originate from a woman between 18 and 70 years old with a cervical HPV16 infection that either progressed to CIN3+ or cleared (not recorded which).

Of note for this clone: The CDR3 end lies 3 residues beyond the end of the read and is filled in from the germline J gene. The chain joins TRBV6-2 or TRBV6-3 to TRBJ1-1; 9 bases line up with TRBD1. Unmatched junction bases numbered 4, after V lost 7 bases and J lost 1 base. This CDR3 is 14 amino acids long. Germline V gene lookup returns CDR1 MNHEY and CDR2 SVGEGT. The CDR3 spells CASIDRGENTEAFF. Incomplete CDR3 DNA: TGTGCCAGCATAGACAGGGGGGAGAACACTGAA.

CDR3 residues: CASSESRLSTDTQYF. The CDR3 bases that were read are TGCGCCAGCAGTGAGTCCCGACTGAGCACAGATACG. The chain combines TRBV10-2 with TRBJ2-3; D not resolved. The sequenced fragment ends 3 residues before the CDR3 boundary, so the rest is inferred from the germline J gene. Germline-derived CDR1 and CDR2 are WSHSY and SAAADI. Trimming shortened V by 0 bases and J by 0 bases, and 7 bases separated the two germline ends. There are 15 residues in the CDR3.

This CDR3 is CASSAVQGSYEQYF. Incomplete CDR3 DNA: TGTGCCAGTAGCGCTGTACAGGGCTCCTACGAG. This chain joins TRBV19 and TRBJ2-7, with a weak D call TRBD1 (6 bases). The CDR3 end falls 3 residues outside the read, so it is completed with the germline J gene. V dropped 6 bases and J dropped 0 bases, with 12 bases sitting between them. Germline V CDR1 and CDR2: LNHDA, SQIVND (reference sequence). There are 14 residues in the CDR3.

To note about this clone: With the read ending 3 residues before the CDR3 end, the germline J gene is used to fill in that end. The chain combines TRBV13 with TRBJ1-2, with D possibly being TRBD1 (6 bases). This CDR3 is built from 13 residues. The V and J ends lost 7 bases and 6 bases respectively, with 15 bases between them. Germline V lookup: CDR1 PRHDT, CDR2 FYEKMQ (reference sequence). The CDR3 spells CASNEPGVDGYTF. CDR3 bases read: TGTGCCAGCAACGAACCAGGGGTAGATGGC.

This clone is called medium-sized based on its frequency. CDR3 sequence: CASSVRPGQGLQPQHF. CDR3 DNA, as far as it was read: TGTGCCAGTAGTGTCCGACCGGGACAGGGTCTTCAGCCC. V usage is TRBV19 and J usage is TRBJ1-5, with 9 positions matching TRBD1. The CDR3 end falls 3 residues outside the read, so it is completed with the germline J gene. Trimming removed 5 bases from V and 6 bases from J; junction bases left unmatched: 11. CDR3 length: 16 residues. The germline V gene encodes CDR1 LNHDA and CDR2 SQIVND (reference sequence). The full variable domain, its missing parts supplied by reference TRBV19 and TRBJ1-5, is DGGITQSPKYLFRKEGQNVTLSCEQNLNHDAMYWYRQDPGQGLRLIYYSQIVNDFQKGDIAEGYSVSREKKESFPLTVTSAQKNPTAFYLCASSVRPGQGLQPQHFGDGTRLSIL.

A note on this clone: Read data end 3 residues before the CDR3 end; the end is taken from the germline J gene. The chain carries TRBV19 and TRBJ2-4; 10 bases are shared with TRBD1. Germline V gene lookup returns CDR1 LNHDA and CDR2 SQIVND (reference sequence). The CDR3 runs 13 residues. The CDR3 spells CASSKGQGYGQYF. The sequenced part of the CDR3 DNA is TGTGCCAGTAGTAAGGGACAGGGGTATGGT.

Turning to this clone: The read stops 3 residues short of the end of the CDR3; the missing end is completed from the germline J gene. The chain couples TRBV2 to TRBJ1-2; no reliable D call. Germline CDR1 and CDR2: SNHLY and FYNNEI. The CDR3 totals 14 residues. CDR3 DNA, as far as it was read: TGTGCCAGCAAGGTCGTAGCGACTACAGATACC. Translating it yields CASKVVATTDT. The whole CDR3 is CASKVVATTDTYTF. Combining the CDR3 with reference TRBV2 and TRBJ1-2 gives the whole variable domain EPEVTQTPSHQVTQMGQEVILRCVPISNHLYFYWYRQILGQKVEFLVSFYNNEISEKSEIFDDQFSVERPDGSNFTLKIRSTKLEDSAMYFCASKVVATTDTYTFGSGTRLTVV.

Of note for this clone: Read sequence stops 3 residues before the CDR3 end, and the germline J gene provides the missing end. V usage is TRBV19 and J usage is TRBJ1-6, with D perhaps TRBD1 (5 bases). There are 14 residues in the CDR3. The V and J ends lost 9 bases and 5 bases respectively, with 14 bases between them. Looked up from germline, CDR1 is LNHDA and CDR2 is SQIVND (reference sequence). Partial CDR3 DNA: TGTGCCAGCTTGGCGGGGGGAGATAATTCACCC. Protein: CASLAGGDNSP. The whole CDR3 region reads CASLAGGDNSPLHF.

With respect to this clone: The read stops 3 residues short of the end of the CDR3; the missing end is completed from the germline J gene. The V call is TRBV10-3, the J call TRBJ2-5; 7 bases align to TRBD2. After removal of 10 bases from V and 5 bases from J, the junction contained 10 bases not matched to a gene. The CDR3 contains 13 residues. CDR1 ENHRY and CDR2 SYGVKD come from the germline V gene. CDR3 sequence reads: CATAGDVRETQYF. CDR3 bases read: TGTGCCACGGCGGGAGATGTGCGGGAGACC.

Note on this clone: The read falls 3 residues short of the CDR3 end, and the missing part is taken from the germline J gene. V usage is TRBV6-1 and J usage is TRBJ1-1, with a weak D call TRBD1 (5 bases). The CDR3 has 14 residues. Germline loops: CDR1 MNHNS, CDR2 SASEGT. V dropped 3 bases and J dropped 1 base, with 9 bases sitting between them. The covered CDR3 bases are TGTGCCAGCAGTGATCGACAGAAGAACACTGAA. The encoded protein is CASSDRQKNTE. The CDR3 in full is CASSDRQKNTEAFF.

About this clone itself: Read sequence stops 3 residues before the CDR3 end, and the germline J gene provides the missing end. This chain uses TRBV5-1 with TRBJ1-1, with D possibly matching TRBD1 (5 bases). Germline CDR1 and CDR2: SGHRS and YFSETQ. The CDR3 sequence is 15 residues long. CDR3 in amino acids: CASSLEGRVDEGAFF. CDR3 bases read: TGCGCCAGCAGCTTGGAGGGCAGGGTGGACGAAGGG.

A word on this clone: The observed sequence ends 3 residues before the CDR3 terminus, with the missing tail filled in from the germline J gene. The chain couples TRBV5-1 to TRBJ2-1; 11 nucleotides match TRBD2. CDR3 size: 16 residues. Germline V gene sequence: CDR1 SGHRS, CDR2 YFSETQ. Trimming cost V 0 bases and J 8 bases; bases outside gene matches: 7. The covered CDR3 bases are TGCGCCAGCAGCTTGGATCTAGCGGGAGGAGTCGATGAG. As protein: CASSLDLAGGVDE. The full CDR3 is CASSLDLAGGVDEQFF.